This T cell receptor beta chain was found in a study of blood T cell repertoires in COVID-19. This clone was counted only a few times. This CDR3 is also generated by other DNA sequences in the sample. Germline CDR1 LGHDT, CDR2 YNNKEL (reference sequence). V lost 1 base to trimming and J lost 6 bases; unmatched junction nucleotides: 0. This CDR3 contains 12 residues. Authors' analysis steps: Scientists estimated how many nucleated cells there were by amplifying reference gene primers. Assay used: immunoSEQ multiplex PCR; TCRdb lists only in-frame clones, some missing. The D gene and trimming were derived from the DNA, and the V and J assignments and clone size from that table. This sample has fewer than 300,000 clones; approximately 91% occur once, and the top ten carry 2% to 2.5%.

This TCR derives from a middle-aged woman with acute COVID-19. This chain connects TRBV3-1 (or the pseudogene TRBV3-2) to TRBJ2-7; 7 bases fit TRBD2. Sequencing was done on a sample of PBMCs or T cells enriched from blood (not recorded which). CDR3 DNA sequence: TGTGCCAGCAGCCAAGGGGGGGGCGAGCAGTACTTC. Protein product: CASSQGGGEQYF.